At least ten counts were recorded for the clone carrying this T cell receptor (beta chain). Antigen specificity is unknown. This sample is drawn from a study of response to subunit inactivated influenza vaccine. Study-level findings and limits: Seasonal influenza vaccination, on each occasion, was suggested by the authors to recruit few new T cells.

TCRdb reprocessed the RT-PCR reads via MiXCR and lists one record per CDR3 protein. Of over 800,000 distinct CDR3 sequences in the sample, 21% are singletons; the top ten hold 10%. The V gene's germline CDR1 is SQVTM and CDR2 ANQGSEA. The CDR3 extends over 12 amino acids. V lost 6 bases to trimming and J lost 3 bases, with 11 bases between them. The sample consisted of PBMCs from blood, taken more than 4 days after vaccination. The V and J genes are TRBV29-1 and TRBJ1-1, with D perhaps matching TRBD1 (6 bases). This TCR came from a man aged 45-60 years who received an inactivated influenza vaccine. The CDR3 region has the DNA TGCAGCGTCGGGGGGCGCGACACTGAAGCTTTCTTT. It translates to CSVGGRDTEAFF.